The 9 T cell receptor beta chains below were found in one sample sequenced in a study of cytomegalovirus exposure and HLA in healthy donors (dated by TCRdb to 2016 to 2017). Library preparation employed the immunoSEQ multiplex PCR assay. The multiplex PCR relied on a mix of 60 forward primers for TCR Vbeta segments and 13 reverse primers for TCR Jbeta segments. This is the immuneACCESS table as TCRdb keeps it, with only in-frame sequences that have V and J called. A part of the clones is gone; compared with another copy, unresolved V genes explain less than half, and the rest is unexplained. This sample's listing comprises under 95,000 clones. Around 0.6% of the sample comes from the top ten. Input material: PBMCs. Source of these receptors: a man aged 45-65 years in good health and CMV-seronegative.

The chain carries TRBV19 and TRBJ2-2; the match to TRBD1 covers 8 bases. Germline V CDR1 and CDR2: LNHDA, SQIVND (reference sequence). The junction had 10 bases not matched to a gene; V was cut back by 9 bases and J by 1 base. This CDR3 spans 16 amino acids. The CDR3 nucleotides are TGTGCCAGCATCAATCCCGGGACAGGGAACACCGGGGAGCTGTTTTTT. It encodes CASINPGTGNTGELFF. Supplemented by reference TRBV19 and TRBJ2-2, the full variable domain reads DGGITQSPKYLFRKEGQNVTLSCEQNLNHDAMYWYRQDPGQGLRLIYYSQIVNDFQKGDIAEGYSVSREKKESFPLTVTSAQKNPTAFYLCASINPGTGNTGELFFGEGSRLTVL.

J is TRBJ2-3 and V is TRBV5-4, with a possible D match to TRBD2 (6 bases). Trimming stripped 5 bases from V and 6 bases from J, with 16 bases between. CDR3 size: 14 residues. Germline CDR1 reads SGHNT; CDR2 reads YYREEE (reference sequence). The CDR3 spells CASRRTTGADTQYF. The CDR3 DNA follows: TGTGCCAGCAGGCGGACTACCGGAGCCGATACGCAGTATTTT.

The chain combines TRBV28 with TRBJ2-7; 7 bases match TRBD2. The V gene's germline CDR1 is MDHEN and CDR2 SYDVKM. The CDR3 is 15 residues long. Trimming at V came to 5 bases and at J to 3 bases, leaving 10 bases not matched to a gene. The DNA for the CDR3 is TGTGCCAGCAGTGCCGCGGGAGCGGGGCACTACGAGCAGTACTTC. Translated, it gives CASSAAGAGHYEQYF.

The genes are TRBV28 and TRBJ1-2; D is undetermined. V lost 3 bases and J lost 4, with 6 bases in between. The CDR3 has 12 amino acids. Germline CDR1 MDHEN, CDR2 SYDVKM. In DNA form, the CDR3 reads TGTGCCAGCAGTTTTCGCGGCTATGGCTACACCTTC. Translated, it gives CASSFRGYGYTF.

V gene TRBV7-9 combines with J gene TRBJ2-2; no definite D call. Deletions cut 1 base from V and 6 bases from J, with 12 bases between. Germline V lookup: CDR1 SEHNR, CDR2 FQNEAQ (reference sequence). The CDR3 loop spans 15 amino acids. The DNA for the CDR3 is TGTGCCAGCAGCTTAGGAGATTCGGCGGCCGGGGAGCTGTTTTTT. Protein: CASSLGDSAAGELFF. Together with reference TRBV7-9 and TRBJ2-2, the CDR3 gives the full variable domain: DTGVSQNPRHKITKRGQNVTFRCDPISEHNRLYWYRQTLGQGPEFLTYFQNEAQLEKSRLLSDRFSAERPKGSFSTLEIQRTEQGDSAMYLCASSLGDSAAGELFFGEGSRLTVL.

The gene calls are TRBV19 and TRBJ2-3; D might be TRBD1 (6 bases). The length of the CDR3 is 14 residues. V lost 2 bases, J lost 2 bases, and 8 bases lay in between. CDR1 and CDR2 from the germline V gene are LNHDA and SQIVND (reference sequence). CDR3 nucleotides: TGTGCCAGTAGTATATGGGGGCACACAGATACGCAGTATTTT. As protein: CASSIWGHTDTQYF.

The chain recombines TRBV11-2 with TRBJ1-3; 7 nucleotides align to TRBD1. CDR3 length equals 14 residues. Germline V CDR1 and CDR2: SGHAT, FQNNGV. V gave up 4 bases and J gave up 4 bases; unmatched junction bases: 4. This CDR3 reads CASSYGQEGNTIYF. The CDR3 DNA is TGTGCCAGCAGCTATGGACAGGAAGGAAACACCATATATTTT.

J is TRBJ1-2 and V is TRBV7-2; possible D gene TRBD1, 5 bases. Trimming stripped 5 bases from V and 8 bases from J, with 15 bases between. This CDR3 is built from 13 residues. Per germline, CDR1 SGHTA and CDR2 FQGNSA. CDR3 sequence reads: CASSRWGEDGYTF. CDR3 coding DNA: TGTGCCAGCAGCCGTTGGGGGGAGGACGGCTACACCTTC.

V gene TRBV9 combines with J gene TRBJ1-6; D possibly corresponds to TRBD1 (5 bases). In germline, CDR1 is SGDLS, CDR2 YYNGEE. With 2 bases removed from V and 10 bases from J, the gap between germline ends came to 13 bases. The CDR3 length is 14 residues. CDR3 sequence: CASSVAVQGSPLHF. The CDR3, as DNA: TGTGCCAGCAGCGTGGCCGTTCAGGGATCACCCCTCCACTTT.